This T cell receptor (beta chain) stems from a study of blood T cells in healthy people across ages. In the study overall: When template switching was applied, about one barcoded beta molecule was captured per two T cells. Overall study findings and caveats: The CMV status of each donor remained undetermined, and this could have confounded shifts in expanded clonotypes. A strong correlation between TCR beta diversity and naive T cell percentage was seen.

Samples had at least 6.5 million PBMCs isolated from them. This clonotype has just one count. Its cognate antigen is unknown. Primed by a sample-barcoded 5' primer and a J-beta primer mix, a second PCR proceeded for about 7 to 12 cycles. TCRdb re-called the 5' RACE reads with MiXCR, one entry per CDR3 protein. The table lists about 640,000 distinct CDR3 sequences, roughly 41% of them singletons, with approximately 31% in the top ten. The CDR3 sequence is 15 residues long. V was clipped by 2 bases and J by 4 bases; unmatched bases: 6. CDR1 is DFQATT, CDR2 SNEGSKA, per germline (reference sequence). This receptor was taken from an older man in good health. The sequenced sample consisted of blood. This chain links TRBV20-1 with TRBJ2-3; the match to TRBD2 covers 10 bases. The CDR3 loop is CSARPSGRRPDTQYF. The CDR3, as DNA: TGCAGTGCTAGACCTAGCGGGAGACGGCCAGATACGCAGTATTTT.